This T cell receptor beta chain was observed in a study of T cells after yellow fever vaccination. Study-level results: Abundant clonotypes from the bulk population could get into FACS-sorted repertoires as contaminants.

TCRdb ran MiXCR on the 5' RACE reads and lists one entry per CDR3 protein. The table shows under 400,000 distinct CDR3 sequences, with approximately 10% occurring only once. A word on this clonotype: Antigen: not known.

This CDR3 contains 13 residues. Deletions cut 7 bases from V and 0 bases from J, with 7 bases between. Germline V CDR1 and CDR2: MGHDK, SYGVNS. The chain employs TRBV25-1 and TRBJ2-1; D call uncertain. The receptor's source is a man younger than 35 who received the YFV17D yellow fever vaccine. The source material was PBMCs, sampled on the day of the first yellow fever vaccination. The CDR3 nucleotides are TGTGCCAGCACTTGGAGCTCCTACAATGAGCAGTTCTTC. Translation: CASTWSSYNEQFF.